These 5 T cell receptor beta chains were all obtained from the same sample, sequenced in a study of blood T cell repertoires in COVID-19. Generated by immunoSEQ multiplex PCR, the TCRdb table keeps only in-frame clones and is missing some. Of around 190,000 clones in the sample, 85% to 90% are singletons; the top ten hold 4.4%. Material for sequencing was peripheral blood. Receptors were obtained from a human donor in a cohort sampled during active COVID-19.

V usage is TRBV11-2 and J usage is TRBJ1-6; D is undetermined. Trimming removed 4 bases from V and 6 bases from J, with 10 bases in between. The CDR3 totals 14 residues. Looked up from germline, CDR1 is SGHAT and CDR2 is FQNNGV. The DNA of the CDR3 is TGTGCCAGCAGCTCCTGGGAGGGTAATTCACCCCTCCACTTT. Its protein is CASSSWEGNSPLHF.

The count of this clone is one. This chain joins TRBV4-3 and TRBJ2-7, with TRBD2 matching over 7 bases. J lost 5 bases, V lost 4 bases, and 14 bases had no gene match. Germline values: CDR1 LGHNA, CDR2 YSLEER. This CDR3 region has 16 residues. The CDR3 is CASSPTGLAEWDEQYF. In DNA, the CDR3 is TGCGCCAGCAGCCCCACGGGGCTAGCGGAATGGGACGAGCAGTACTTC.

The V gene is TRBV5-4, the J gene TRBJ1-1, with D possibly TRBD1 on 5 matching bases. The CDR3 spans 12 residues. V shed 5 bases and J shed 5 bases, with 10 bases lying between them. Germline lookup yields CDR1 SGHNT and CDR2 YYREEE (reference sequence). CDR3 coding DNA: TGTGCCAGCAGGTTCGGACAAACTGAAGCTTTCTTT. As protein: CASRFGQTEAFF.

This clone was observed once. This chain links TRBV4-1 with TRBJ2-3, with no clear D. This CDR3 has 15 residues. Germline CDR1 and CDR2: MGHRA and YSYEKL. The germline V and J ends were trimmed by 0 bases and 5 bases, with 12 bases remaining between them. The DNA for the CDR3 is TGCGCCAGCAGCCAAGAGTTCTATAGTCTAGATACGCAGTATTTT. Translation gives CASSQEFYSLDTQYF.

The chain joins TRBV6-6 to TRBJ1-1; the D gene is possibly TRBD1 (5 bases). V was shortened by 2 bases and J by 1 base, with 8 bases between the two germline ends. This CDR3 is 14 amino acids long. CDR1 and CDR2 (germline): MNHNY, SVGAGI (reference sequence). CDR3 in DNA: TGTGCCAGCAGTTACGTTGGACAGAACACTGAAGCTTTCTTT. It translates to CASSYVGQNTEAFF.